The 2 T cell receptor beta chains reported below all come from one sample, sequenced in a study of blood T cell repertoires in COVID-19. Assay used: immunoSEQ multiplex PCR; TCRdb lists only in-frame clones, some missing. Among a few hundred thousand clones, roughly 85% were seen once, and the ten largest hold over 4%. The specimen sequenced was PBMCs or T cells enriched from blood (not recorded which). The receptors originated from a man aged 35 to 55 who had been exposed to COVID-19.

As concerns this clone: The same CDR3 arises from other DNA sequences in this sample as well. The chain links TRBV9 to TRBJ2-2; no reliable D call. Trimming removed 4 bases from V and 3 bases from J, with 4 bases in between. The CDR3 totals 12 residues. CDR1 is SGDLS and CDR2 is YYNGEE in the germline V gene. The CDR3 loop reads CASSPYTGELFF. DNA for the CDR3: TGTGCCAGCAGCCCATACACCGGGGAGCTGTTTTTT.

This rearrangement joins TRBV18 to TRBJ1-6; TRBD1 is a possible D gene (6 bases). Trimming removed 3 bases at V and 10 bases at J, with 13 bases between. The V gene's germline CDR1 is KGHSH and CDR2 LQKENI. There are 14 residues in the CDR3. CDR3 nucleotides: TGTGCCAGCTCACCTGAACAGGGACGGTCACCCCTCCACTTT. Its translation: CASSPEQGRSPLHF.